This TCR beta chain came from a study of shared clonotypes between healthy human individuals. Study-level background: Each donor's CD8 memory used one plate, CD8 naive two, each CD4 subset three.

Naive CD8 cells were CD45RO-negative, positively selected for CCR7, excluding terminally differentiated effector memory CD45RA+ cells. Assay execution took place at the deep level. The authors' processing: Junction-only immunoSEQ data arrived without quality scores, meaning filtering differed. The repertoire was sequenced with immunoSEQ multiplex PCR; TCRdb's copy has only in-frame clones and lacks some. Clonal size and the V and J genes are those of that table, whereas D and trimming came from the DNA. The table shows around 2,100,000 clones, with roughly 94% occurring only once. CDR3 length equals 15 residues. From germline, CDR1 is SNHLY and CDR2 FYNNEI. V lost 6 bases, J lost 7 bases, and 11 bases stayed unmatched.

The chain carries TRBV2 and TRBJ1-2; TRBD1 matches 10 bases. This TCR was sampled from a man aged 18 to 35 in good health. The sample taken for sequencing was naive CD8+ T cells sorted from blood. In DNA form, the CDR3 reads TGTGCCAGCAGACAACCGGGACAGGGGTTTCTTGGCTACACCTTC. Residues: CASRQPGQGFLGYTF.